The TCR beta chain under discussion was sequenced for a study of sequential checkpoint blockade in melanoma. Across the whole study: First-line arms were nivolumab then ipilimumab, or the reverse, randomized 1:1.

Noted treatment: randomized to nivolumab then ipilimumab (arm A) or the reverse (arm B). None of the patients previously received DNA-damaging chemotherapy. PBMC sorting kept live CD3+CD8+ cells without CD19 or CD56. The method was immunoSEQ multiplex PCR; TCRdb's version includes in-frame clones alone and lacks a portion of them. In the table there are 6,100 or so clones, roughly 50% of which are singletons. Germline V gene sequence: CDR1 SGHRS, CDR2 YFSETQ. V shed 0 bases and J 6 bases; nucleotides not matched to a gene: 3. This CDR3 has 14 amino acids. The gene calls are TRBV5-1 and TRBJ1-5; 7 nucleotides line up with TRBD1. The source was CD8+ T cells sorted from blood (inferred from file names), collected from a patient given nivolumab and ipilimumab in sequence. The TCR comes from a human patient with melanoma. Some clones in this sample may be carry-over from other donors' samples. CDR3 loop: CASSLGQGGQPQHF. CDR3 in DNA: TGCGCCAGCAGCTTGGGGCAGGGGGGTCAGCCCCAGCATTTT.